The next 21 T cell receptor beta chains were all read from a single sample in a study of vaccination effects on CD4 cells after COVID-19 (dated by TCRdb to 2021 to 2024). Library prep was done by the immunoSEQ multiplex PCR assay. As stored in TCRdb, this immuneACCESS dataset retains in-frame rearrangements with V and J assigned. A fraction of the clones does not appear; measured against another copy, unresolved V genes explain less than half of the discrepancy, and the remainder lacks a known reason. In this sample the table shows 65,000 to 85,000 clones, about 80% of which occur a single time. 9.5% to 15% of the sample rests with the top ten. These TCRs are of unknown antigen specificity. To identify antigen-specific CD4+ T cell clonotypes by their expansion, the ViraFEST assay first stimulated PBMC with viral peptide pools and then applied TCR sequencing. After around 11 days of culture, CD4+ T cells were isolated with the EasySep CD4+ T cell isolation kit. Healthy vaccine recipients had no prior SARS-CoV-2 infection, confirmed by negative nucleocapsid antibodies before and after vaccination.

The sample in question was CD4+ T cells from PBMCs cultured with SARS-CoV-2 spike peptides, obtained before COVID-19 vaccination. The cell subset or site tag for this specimen amounts to: SARS-CoV-2 spike overlapping peptide pool stimulation. These receptors all stem from a human donor who received a COVID-19 vaccine.

This clone was found once. The CDR3 coding sequence is TGTGCCAGCAGTGCACAGGGGATGTGGGAGACCCAGTACTTC. Translated, it gives CASSAQGMWETQYF. J is TRBJ2-5 and V is TRBV27, with 7 bases aligning to TRBD1. V was clipped by 5 bases and J by 5 bases; unmatched bases: 8. The CDR3 is 14 residues long. Germline values: CDR1 MNHEY, CDR2 SMNVEV (reference sequence).

The V and J genes are TRBV3-1 (or the pseudogene TRBV3-2) and TRBJ2-7, with TRBD2 identical over 12 bases. The V gene end was trimmed by 1 base and the J gene end by 3 bases; junction bases not matched to a gene: 1. The CDR3 has 15 residues. Germline CDR1 is LGHDT and CDR2 is YNNKEL (reference sequence). The CDR3 DNA follows: TGTGCCAGCAGCCAAGGACTAGCGGGGGTCTACGAGCAGTACGTC. Amino acid sequence: CASSQGLAGVYEQYV.

This chain joins TRBV29-1 and TRBJ1-2, with TRBD1 matching over 7 bases. The germline V gene encodes CDR1 SQVTM and CDR2 ANQGSEA. J was trimmed by 2 bases and V by 5 bases; bases with no gene match: 5. The CDR3 spans 13 residues. The CDR3 region has the DNA TGCAGCGTTCTCAGGGGGACCAACTATGGCTACACCTTC. The encoded protein is CSVLRGTNYGYTF.

This clone is a singleton in its sample. This rearrangement joins TRBV18 to TRBJ1-2, with TRBD1 as a possible D gene (6 bases). The germline V and J ends were trimmed by 3 bases and 4 bases, with 15 bases remaining between them. The CDR3 loop spans 15 amino acids. The germline V gene encodes CDR1 KGHSH and CDR2 LQKENI. This CDR3 is CASSPPGTKIYGYTF. The CDR3 DNA follows: TGTGCCAGCTCACCTCCCGGGACAAAGATCTATGGCTACACCTTC.

V usage is TRBV7-3 and J usage is TRBJ2-1; D perhaps matches TRBD2 (6 bases). V lost 1 base to trimming and J lost 10 bases, with 11 bases between them. This CDR3 is 13 amino acids long. The germline CDR1 and CDR2 sequences are SGHTA and FQGTGA. The chain's CDR3 is CASSLMGGREQFF. The DNA of the CDR3 is TGTGCCAGCAGCTTAATGGGGGGTCGGGAGCAGTTCTTC.

The chain combines TRBV18 with TRBJ1-1, with D unclear. This CDR3 has 11 amino acids. V dropped 4 bases and J dropped 4 bases, with 4 bases sitting between them. Germline CDR1 and CDR2: KGHSH and LQKENI. The CDR3: CASSQTTEAFF. The DNA for the CDR3 is TGTGCCAGCTCACAGACCACTGAAGCTTTCTTT.

The J gene is TRBJ1-1, the V gene TRBV19; 7 nucleotides line up with TRBD1. V dropped 6 bases and J dropped 0; count of bases not matched to a gene: 10. This CDR3 has 16 amino acids. In germline, CDR1 is LNHDA, CDR2 SQIVND (reference sequence). For the CDR3, the DNA is TGTGCCAGTAGCGAACAGGGGAACAGAATGAACACTGAAGCTTTCTTT. Protein sequence: CASSEQGNRMNTEAFF. The full variable domain, its missing parts supplied by reference TRBV19 and TRBJ1-1, is DGGITQSPKYLFRKEGQNVTLSCEQNLNHDAMYWYRQDPGQGLRLIYYSQIVNDFQKGDIAEGYSVSREKKESFPLTVTSAQKNPTAFYLCASSEQGNRMNTEAFFGQGTRLTVV.

The chain combines TRBV5-1 with TRBJ2-1; D ambiguous. Trimming took off 0 bases at V and 4 bases at J, with 8 bases between the two ends. This CDR3 is 14 amino acids long. CDR1 and CDR2 from the germline V gene are SGHRS and YFSETQ. The CDR3 loop reads CASSLVQQYNEQFF. CDR3 DNA: TGCGCCAGCAGCTTGGTCCAACAATACAATGAGCAGTTCTTC. Filled out from reference TRBV5-1 and TRBJ2-1, the complete variable domain reads KAGVTQTPRYLIKTRGQQVTLSCSPISGHRSVSWYQQTPGQGLQFLFEYFSETQRNKGNFPGRFSGRQFSNSRSEMNVSTLELGDSALYLCASSLVQQYNEQFFGPGTRLTVL.

This chain joins TRBV6-5 and TRBJ2-1; 9 bases match TRBD2. V gave up 6 bases and J gave up 2 bases; unmatched junction bases: 5. The CDR3 contains 15 residues. Germline V gives CDR1 MNHEY, CDR2 SVGAGI. As DNA, the CDR3 is TGTGCCAGCAGGCCAAGCGGGGGGCCCTACAATGAGCAGTTCTTC. The encoded protein is CASRPSGGPYNEQFF.

The DNA of the CDR3 is TGTGCCAGCGGAGACAGAAATCAAGAGACCCAGTACTTC. Its translation is CASGDRNQETQYF. The V and J genes are TRBV6-6 and TRBJ2-5; perhaps TRBD1 as D (5 bases). This CDR3 comprises 13 residues. V dropped 8 bases and J dropped 2 bases, with 12 bases sitting between them. CDR1 is MNHNY, CDR2 SVGAGI, per germline (reference sequence).

V and J are TRBV24-1 and TRBJ2-2, with TRBD2 matching 7 bases. Germline V gives CDR1 KGHDR, CDR2 SFDVKD. Trimming removed 7 bases from V and 6 bases from J; junction bases left unmatched: 10. The CDR3 extends over 15 amino acids. The CDR3 is CATSERGRASGELFF. In DNA, the CDR3 is TGTGCCACCAGCGAGCGGGGTCGGGCGTCCGGGGAGCTGTTTTTT.

In DNA form, the CDR3 reads TGTGCCAGCAGCTTAGAATCGCCGGTTGGGGGTGGGTATGGCTACACCTTC. This encodes CASSLESPVGGGYGYTF. J is TRBJ1-2 and V is TRBV7-2; D is perhaps TRBD1 (5 bases). CDR3 length: 17 amino acids. Trimming shortened V by 1 base and J by 5 bases, and 20 bases separated the two germline ends. The V gene's germline CDR1 is SGHTA and CDR2 FQGNSA.

The chain joins TRBV7-2 to TRBJ1-3; a weak D match, TRBD1 (5 bases). This CDR3 is built from 12 residues. Per the germline V gene, CDR1 is SGHTA and CDR2 is FQGNSA. V lost 5 bases and J lost 8, with 10 bases in between. The CDR3 DNA is TGTGCCAGCAGCCTTCAGGGAGACACCATATATTTT. Its translation is CASSLQGDTIYF.

The chain couples TRBV5-1 to TRBJ2-1, with 14 bases identical to TRBD2. The CDR3 spans 16 residues. Germline V CDR1 and CDR2: SGHRS, YFSETQ. V dropped 4 bases and J dropped 8; count of bases not matched to a gene: 8. This CDR3 reads CASSTRLAGGPDEQFF. The CDR3 DNA sequence: TGCGCCAGCAGCACCCGACTAGCGGGGGGGCCCGATGAGCAGTTCTTC.

The chain recombines TRBV5-6 with TRBJ1-5; D may be TRBD1 (5 bases). CDR1 and CDR2 (germline): SGHDT, YYEEEE. V lost 4 bases and J 4 bases, leaving 18 bases between the germline ends. This CDR3 spans 16 amino acids. The CDR3 region is CASSERPGRSNQPQHF. The CDR3 region has the DNA TGTGCCAGCAGCGAGCGGCCGGGACGTTCAAATCAGCCCCAGCATTTT.

The rearrangement uses TRBV9 and TRBJ2-1; 10 bases are shared with TRBD2. Germline CDR1 SGDLS, CDR2 YYNGEE. There are 15 residues in the CDR3. With V trimmed by 1 base and J by 3 bases, 1 base remained unmatched. The DNA for the CDR3 is TGTGCCAGCAGCGTAAGCGGGGGGGTCTACAATGAGCAGTTCTTC. Amino acid sequence: CASSVSGGVYNEQFF.

The chain links TRBV6-5 to TRBJ1-1, with 7 bases that match TRBD1. This CDR3 has 15 amino acids. The trim removed 8 bases at V and 0 bases at J, leaving 9 bases unmatched. The germline CDR1 and CDR2 sequences are MNHEY and SVGAGI. The CDR3 reads CASRITDRVNTEAFF. The CDR3 coding sequence is TGTGCCAGCCGGATAACAGACAGGGTGAACACTGAAGCTTTCTTT.

V usage is TRBV19 and J usage is TRBJ1-1, with D unresolved. The germline V gene has CDR1 LNHDA and CDR2 SQIVND (reference sequence). Trimming took off 6 bases at V and 0 bases at J, with 14 bases between the two ends. The CDR3 is 15 amino acids. CDR3 DNA sequence: TGTGCCAGTAGGTGGCGGGTGGGCCTGAACACTGAAGCTTTCTTT. Protein product: CASRWRVGLNTEAFF. Full variable domain (missing parts from reference TRBV19 and TRBJ1-1): DGGITQSPKYLFRKEGQNVTLSCEQNLNHDAMYWYRQDPGQGLRLIYYSQIVNDFQKGDIAEGYSVSREKKESFPLTVTSAQKNPTAFYLCASRWRVGLNTEAFFGQGTRLTVV.

The genes are TRBV18 and TRBJ1-2, with D hard to call. V was clipped by 2 bases and J by 2 bases, with 12 bases between them. Germline V gives CDR1 KGHSH, CDR2 LQKENI. The CDR3 covers 15 residues. This CDR3 is CASSPLVSENYGYTF. CDR3 coding DNA: TGTGCCAGCTCACCATTGGTGTCGGAAAACTATGGCTACACCTTC.

V usage is TRBV30 and J usage is TRBJ2-6, with 7 bases that match TRBD2. The V gene's germline CDR1 is GTSNPN and CDR2 SVGIG (reference sequence). Trimming cost V 0 bases and J 2 bases; bases outside gene matches: 4. The CDR3 spans 16 residues. The CDR3 nucleotides are TGTGCCTGGAGTGTACGGGGGGTGCCTGGGGCCAACGTCCTGACTTTC. As protein: CAWSVRGVPGANVLTF.

The chain employs TRBV24-1 and TRBJ2-1; either TRBD1 or TRBD2 may fit D (6 bases each). Germline-derived CDR1 and CDR2 are KGHDR and SFDVKD. V was trimmed by 3 bases and J by 15 bases, leaving 20 bases between them. The length of the CDR3 is 14 residues. The CDR3 DNA follows: TGTGCCACCAGTGATACCCGGGGGCGAGCTCAGCGGTTCTTC. The encoded protein is CATSDTRGRAQRFF.